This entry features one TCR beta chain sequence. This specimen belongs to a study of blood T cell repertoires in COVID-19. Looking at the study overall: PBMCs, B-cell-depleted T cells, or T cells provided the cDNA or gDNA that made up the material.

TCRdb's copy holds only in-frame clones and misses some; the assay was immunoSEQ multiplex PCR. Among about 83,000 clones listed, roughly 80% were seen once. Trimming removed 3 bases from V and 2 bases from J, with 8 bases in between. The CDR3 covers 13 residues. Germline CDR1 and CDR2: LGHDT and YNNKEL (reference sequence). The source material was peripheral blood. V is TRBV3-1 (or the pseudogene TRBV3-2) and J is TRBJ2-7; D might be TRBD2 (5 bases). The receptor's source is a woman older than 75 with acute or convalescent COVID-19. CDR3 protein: CASSQTKPYEQYF. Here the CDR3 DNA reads TGTGCCAGCAGCCAGACTAAACCCTACGAGCAGTACTTC.